The 10 T cell receptor beta chains below all came from one sample that was sequenced in a study of HIV-infected patients and healthy controls. TCRdb re-analysed the 5' RACE reads in MiXCR, keeping a single row per CDR3 protein. Of about 63,000 distinct CDR3 sequences listed, about 17% are singletons. Sequencing was carried out using CD4+ T cells from blood. The receptor set was obtained from a human donor in good health.

This chain links TRBV10-3 with TRBJ1-2; a possible D gene is TRBD1 (6 bases). The germline V and J ends were trimmed by 2 bases and 8 bases, with 12 bases remaining between them. The CDR3 is 13 amino acids. Germline V gene lookup returns CDR1 ENHRY and CDR2 SYGVKD. CDR3 in amino acids: CAISETGRDGYTF. In DNA form, the CDR3 reads TGTGCCATCAGTGAGACAGGGAGGGACGGCTACACCTTC.

In this sample, this clonotype turned up once. V usage is TRBV6-5 and J usage is TRBJ2-6; D unresolved. The ends were cut back, 5 bases at V and 4 bases at J, with 12 bases in the middle. Germline-derived CDR1 and CDR2 are MNHEY and SVGAGI. The CDR3 is 15 residues long. CDR3 bases: TGTGCCAGCAGTCTCTCCGGCGGAGGGGCCAACGTCCTGACTTTC. Translation: CASSLSGGGANVLTF.

This chain connects TRBV24-1 to TRBJ2-1; TRBD1 matches 9 bases. Germline CDR1 KGHDR, CDR2 SFDVKD. Germline trimming cut 1 base from V and 8 bases from J; bases unmatched to any gene: 8. This CDR3 spans 16 amino acids. CDR3 nucleotide sequence: TGTGCCACCAGTGATTTTCCGGGACAGGGAATTTATGAGCAGTTCTTC. As protein: CATSDFPGQGIYEQFF.

The V call is TRBV5-1, the J call TRBJ2-1; 13 positions match TRBD2. CDR3 length equals 15 residues. V was clipped by 4 bases and J by 6 bases; unmatched bases: 4. Germline V gene sequence: CDR1 SGHRS, CDR2 YFSETQ. The CDR3 DNA reads TGCGCCAGCAGCAAAGGACTAGCGGGAGCCAATGAGCAGTTCTTC. Protein product: CASSKGLAGANEQFF.

This clonotype was found a few times. CDR3 DNA sequence: TGCAGTGCTAGAGATATTAGACGGCGGACTGAAGCTTTCTTT. This sequence encodes CSARDIRRRTEAFF. The rearrangement joins TRBV20-1 to TRBJ1-1, with D hard to call. Germline-derived CDR1 and CDR2 are DFQATT and SNEGSKA (reference sequence). The CDR3 totals 14 residues. Trimming removed 0 bases at V and 5 bases at J, with 13 bases between.

The chain recombines TRBV20-1 with TRBJ2-2; possibly TRBD2 for D (5 bases). Per germline, CDR1 DFQATT and CDR2 SNEGSKA (reference sequence). The CDR3 has 15 amino acids. Between the trimmed V and J ends, which lost 6 bases and 0 bases, there was a span of 14 bases. In DNA form, the CDR3 reads TGCAGTGCATCCCTGGGTAGCGCGAACACCGGGGAGCTGTTTTTT. It yields the protein CSASLGSANTGELFF.

This chain links TRBV6-6 with TRBJ2-3, with 7 bases aligning to TRBD2. The CDR3 spans 16 residues. V shed 5 bases and J 2 bases; nucleotides not matched to a gene: 10. Germline V CDR1 and CDR2: MNHNY, SVGAGI (reference sequence). The chain's CDR3 is CASSPRGGTTTDTQYF. The CDR3 DNA sequence: TGTGCCAGCAGTCCCCGCGGGGGAACTACCACAGATACGCAGTATTTT.

This clonotype was counted a few times. The rearrangement uses TRBV4-2 and TRBJ2-1, with 7 bases that match TRBD2. Germline V CDR1 and CDR2: LGHNA, YNFKEQ. This CDR3 is 17 amino acids long. V gave up 0 bases and J gave up 13 bases; unmatched junction bases: 18. The CDR3 loop reads CASSQDLATSSSAVQFF. The CDR3 DNA reads TGTGCCAGCAGCCAAGATCTTGCGACTAGCTCCTCAGCGGTCCAGTTCTTC.

V usage is TRBV5-1 and J usage is TRBJ1-5; the D gene is possibly TRBD1 (5 bases). The CDR3 contains 15 residues. Trimming took off 4 bases at V and 2 bases at J, with 13 bases between the two ends. Per the germline V gene, CDR1 is SGHRS and CDR2 is YFSETQ. CDR3 sequence reads: CASSPGGVGNQPQHF. The CDR3 DNA sequence: TGCGCCAGCAGCCCGGGGGGGGTAGGCAATCAGCCCCAGCATTTT.

This clonotype came up a few times. The junction does not match germline at one end; this may be a read error. The chain couples TRBV12-3 or TRBV12-4 to TRBJ2-2; 12 bases fit TRBD2. This CDR3 comprises 14 residues. The CDR3 DNA reads as TGTGCCAGCAGTCTAGCGGGAGGGACCGGGGAGCTGTTTTTT. Protein sequence: CASSLAGGTGELFF.